Sequencing of this TCR beta chain was carried out in a study of T cells in Graves' hyperthyroidism and ophthalmopathy. Notes on the study in general: In the blood, most expanded thyroid clonotypes above 0.001 appeared as well. It was a median 6.5 months before onset that the model predicted ophthalmopathy.

This clonotype was observed many times. Its antigen is still unknown. Lactation, pregnancy, other autoimmune disease or uncontrolled infection led to exclusion of patients. Diagnoses rested on clinical symptoms, serum thyroxine and TRAb, thyroid ultrasound and orbital computed tomography. RNA transcripts were the template for amplifying TCR beta CDR3 regions. The TCR CDR3 first-round RT-PCR relied on the HTBI primer set. TCRdb reprocessed the multiplex PCR reads with MiXCR, giving one entry per CDR3 protein. The table records around 250,000 distinct CDR3 sequences, roughly 15% of them present only once. The CDR3 sequence is 14 residues long. V was pared by 3 bases and J by 1 base, with 10 bases between.

This TCR was recovered from a woman aged 35 to 49 with Graves' hyperthyroidism that later progressed to Graves' ophthalmopathy. The chain has TRBV12-3 or TRBV12-4 and TRBJ2-7; D ambiguous. The sample consisted of blood. The CDR3: CASSLLVRSYEQYF. The CDR3 DNA reads TGTGCCAGCAGTTTGCTGGTCAGATCCTACGAGCAGTACTTC.